The clone carrying this T cell receptor beta chain has only a few counts. Its specificity is unknown. Drawing of peripheral blood yielded about 9.6 milliliters from each donor. Each sample yielded at least 6 million isolated PBMCs. The data derive from a study of blood T cells in healthy people across ages. General study results and limits: CMV status of donors was unknown, possibly confounding expanded clonotype changes.

Next came a second PCR, run for about 6 to 12 cycles, which used a sample-barcoded 5' primer along with a J-beta primer mix. Every cDNA molecule bore a tag from a template-switch adaptor containing 12 random nucleotides. TCRdb reprocessed the 5' RACE reads with MiXCR, giving one entry per CDR3 protein. The repertoire holds about 680,000 distinct CDR3 sequences, with approximately 49% as singletons. The clonotype originates from a woman aged 55-70 years in good health. Sequenced material: blood.

The CDR3 coding sequence is TGTGCCAGCAAAAGACTAGCGGGAGGGAACACAGATACGCAGTATTTT. This encodes CASKRLAGGNTDTQYF. V gene TRBV2 combines with J gene TRBJ2-3; TRBD2 matches at 14 bases. The CDR3 length is 16 residues. Germline V lookup: CDR1 SNHLY, CDR2 FYNNEI. Germline trimming cut 7 bases from V and 2 bases from J; bases unmatched to any gene: 5.